A single sample is the source of the 26 T cell receptor beta chains below, sequenced in a study of blood T cell repertoires in COVID-19. The table came from immunoSEQ multiplex PCR; TCRdb's copy has only in-frame clones and leaves some out. The data show over 250,000 clones, 70% to 90% seen once. The specimen was peripheral blood. The receptors were gathered from a man aged 50-60 years with active or convalescent COVID-19.

V usage is TRBV19 and J usage is TRBJ2-7, with D possibly being TRBD1 (6 bases). CDR1 is LNHDA, CDR2 SQIVND, per germline (reference sequence). CDR3 size: 15 residues. The V end lost 6 bases, the J end lost 3 bases, and 18 bases lay between the germline ends. The CDR3 loop is CASRYRESGGYEQYF. The DNA for the CDR3 is TGTGCCAGTAGGTACAGGGAATCTGGCGGCTACGAGCAGTACTTC. Drawing the rest from reference TRBV19 and TRBJ2-7, the complete variable domain is DGGITQSPKYLFRKEGQNVTLSCEQNLNHDAMYWYRQDPGQGLRLIYYSQIVNDFQKGDIAEGYSVSREKKESFPLTVTSAQKNPTAFYLCASRYRESGGYEQYFGPGTRLTVT.

V usage is TRBV28 and J usage is TRBJ2-1; a weak D match, TRBD2 (6 bases). Germline CDR1 is MDHEN and CDR2 is SYDVKM. The CDR3 sequence is 14 residues long. Trimming removed 6 bases at V and 7 bases at J, with 16 bases between. CDR3 region: CASRTTYSGNEQFF. The CDR3 nucleotides read TGTGCCAGCAGGACGACTTACAGCGGGAATGAGCAGTTCTTC.

The chain links TRBV30 to TRBJ1-3; 7 nucleotides match TRBD1. Germline values: CDR1 GTSNPN, CDR2 SVGIG (reference sequence). V trimming: 1 base; J trimming: 1 base; junction bases outside the gene matches: 1. This CDR3 is built from 14 residues. The CDR3: CAWSDRGSGNTIYF. The CDR3 DNA is TGTGCCTGGAGTGACAGGGGATCTGGAAACACCATATATTTT.

This rearrangement joins TRBV6-5 to TRBJ2-5; 7 bases match TRBD2. Trimming removed 4 bases from V and 2 bases from J; junction bases left unmatched: 4. CDR1 is MNHEY, CDR2 SVGAGI, per germline. The CDR3 totals 14 residues. In DNA, the CDR3 is TGTGCCAGCAGTTCGGGGGGTCTACAAGAGACCCAGTACTTC. This gives the protein CASSSGGLQETQYF.

The chain employs TRBV3-1 (or the pseudogene TRBV3-2) and TRBJ2-2; 7 positions match TRBD2. The germline gives CDR1 LGHDT, CDR2 YNNKEL (reference sequence). Germline trimming cut 1 base from V and 5 bases from J; bases unmatched to any gene: 7. The CDR3 is 16 amino acids. Here the CDR3 reads CASSQGWGLSTGELFF. The DNA of the CDR3 is TGTGCCAGCAGCCAAGGTTGGGGACTATCTACCGGGGAGCTGTTTTTT.

This chain connects TRBV12-5 to TRBJ2-1; D not resolved. V was clipped by 3 bases and J by 9 bases, with 9 bases between them. The CDR3 has 12 amino acids. CDR1 is LGHNT and CDR2 is FRNRAP in the germline V gene. The CDR3 coding sequence is TGTGCTAGTGGTTTAGGCGGAGTTGAGCAGTTCTTC. Its protein is CASGLGGVEQFF.

The CDR3 sequence is CASSIKGDTSYEQYF. CDR3 nucleotide sequence: TGTGCCAGTAGTATTAAGGGGGACACTTCTTACGAGCAGTACTTC. The V call is TRBV19, the J call TRBJ2-7; weak D call: TRBD1 (6 bases). Germline assignment: CDR1 LNHDA and CDR2 SQIVND (reference sequence). This CDR3 is 15 amino acids long. V lost 3 bases, J lost 4 bases, and 16 bases lay in between.

V is TRBV7-7 and J is TRBJ2-7; D is possibly TRBD1 (6 bases). The CDR3 loop spans 17 amino acids. The germline V and J ends were trimmed by 5 bases and 4 bases, with 24 bases remaining between them. Germline V gene data show CDR1 as SSHAT and CDR2 as FNYEAQ (reference sequence). CDR3: CASSISGQPPYEYEQYF. The CDR3 coding sequence is TGTGCCAGCAGCATCTCCGGACAGCCTCCCTACGAGTACGAGCAGTACTTC.

The chain employs TRBV4-3 and TRBJ1-6; possibly TRBD1 for D (5 bases). From germline, CDR1 is LGHNA and CDR2 YSLEER. CDR3 length equals 14 residues. V lost 4 bases and J 10 bases, leaving 14 bases between the germline ends. The CDR3 coding sequence is TGCGCCAGCAGCCGGTCGACAGCCCTCTCACCCCTCCACTTT. This encodes CASSRSTALSPLHF.

This chain uses TRBV11-2 with TRBJ2-5, with 8 positions matching TRBD1. The CDR3 has 17 residues. Germline CDR1 and CDR2: SGHAT and FQNNGV. Trimming removed 5 bases from V and 5 bases from J; junction bases left unmatched: 16. This CDR3 is CASSPRWGQDGLETQYF. As DNA, the CDR3 is TGTGCCAGCAGCCCAAGGTGGGGACAGGATGGTTTGGAGACCCAGTACTTC.

The genes are TRBV2 and TRBJ1-1; D ambiguous. There are 12 residues in the CDR3. Germline-derived CDR1 and CDR2 are SNHLY and FYNNEI. Trimming left V 8 bases short and J 1 base short, with 8 bases between. CDR3 in DNA: TGTGCCAGCGCCTCAGGGAACACTGAAGCTTTCTTT. Residues: CASASGNTEAFF.

The V gene is TRBV25-1, the J gene TRBJ1-6; D not resolved. V lost 10 bases and J lost 0, with 19 bases in between. There are 17 residues in the CDR3. Germline CDR1 and CDR2: MGHDK and SYGVNS. The CDR3 DNA reads TGTGCCATCAACTGGGCCCATCAAAGCTCCTATAATTCACCCCTCCACTTT. It encodes CAINWAHQSSYNSPLHF.

This clone appeared once. The genes are TRBV6-7 and TRBJ1-5; 7 positions match TRBD1. TRBV6-7 carries the ORF label, with uncertain function. The CDR3 length is 16 residues. V lost 1 base and J lost 2; bases outside the gene matches: 5. The CDR3 sequence: CASSYYRGRCNQPQHF. Here the CDR3 DNA reads TGTGCCAGCAGTTACTACAGGGGAAGGTGCAATCAGCCCCAGCATTTT.

The rearrangement uses TRBV10-1 and TRBJ2-3; D possibly corresponds to TRBD2 (5 bases). There are 14 residues in the CDR3. V was trimmed by 6 bases and J by 0 bases, leaving 10 bases between them. Germline CDR1 and CDR2: WNHNN and SYGVQD (reference sequence). The CDR3: CASRGGSSTDTQYF. CDR3 in DNA: TGCGCCAGCAGAGGAGGATCTAGCACAGATACGCAGTATTTT.

In its sample, this clone was seen a few times. This rearrangement joins TRBV30 to TRBJ1-3; D not resolved. The germline V gene encodes CDR1 GTSNPN and CDR2 SVGIG (reference sequence). This CDR3 contains 12 residues. V dropped 5 bases and J dropped 9 bases, with 14 bases sitting between them. CDR3 sequence (DNA): TGTGCCTGGTGCCCCTCACGGGGCACCATATATTTT. It encodes CAWCPSRGTIYF.

Only a few counts were recorded for this clone. This chain connects TRBV27 to TRBJ1-6; D gene ambiguous. V lost 3 bases, J lost 5 bases, and 5 bases lay in between. Per the germline V gene, CDR1 is MNHEY and CDR2 is SMNVEV (reference sequence). The CDR3 extends over 13 amino acids. The DNA of the CDR3 is TGTGCCAGCAGTTTGGAGCATAATTCACCCCTCCACTTT. Translation: CASSLEHNSPLHF.

V gene TRBV3-1 (or the pseudogene TRBV3-2) combines with J gene TRBJ2-5, with 16 bases lining up with TRBD2. Germline CDR1 and CDR2: LGHDT and YNNKEL (reference sequence). V gave up 4 bases and J gave up 2 bases; unmatched junction bases: 7. The CDR3 has 18 residues. The CDR3 loop is CASSRSGTSGRGQETQYF. CDR3 nucleotide sequence: TGTGCCAGCAGCCGATCCGGGACTAGCGGGAGGGGACAAGAGACCCAGTACTTC.

The rearrangement links TRBV6-1 to TRBJ2-3; the D is unclear. Germline lookup yields CDR1 MNHNS and CDR2 SASEGT. CDR3 length: 12 amino acids. V lost 3 bases and J 6 bases, leaving 7 bases between the germline ends. The CDR3 here is CASSELRDTQYF. In DNA form, the CDR3 reads TGTGCCAGCAGTGAGTTGCGGGATACGCAGTATTTT.

This clone appeared a few times. The chain uses TRBV23-1 and TRBJ2-7; 8 nucleotides align to TRBD1. TRBV23-1 is known as an ORF, though its function is uncertain. The ends lost 4 bases at V and 3 bases at J; junction bases unmatched: 11. The CDR3 has 16 amino acids. Here the CDR3 reads CASSPSAGGFLYEQYF. In DNA form, the CDR3 reads TGCGCCAGCAGTCCAAGTGCAGGGGGCTTTCTCTACGAGCAGTACTTC.

The chain joins TRBV6-6 to TRBJ1-2, with 8 positions matching TRBD1. This CDR3 contains 14 residues. Germline assignment: CDR1 MNHNY and CDR2 SVGAGI (reference sequence). Unmatched junction bases numbered 11, after V lost 6 bases and J lost 8 bases. CDR3 residues: CASRDLTGAGGYTF. The CDR3 nucleotides read TGTGCCAGCAGGGACCTGACAGGGGCAGGAGGCTACACCTTC.

The chain has TRBV6-1 and TRBJ2-5, with TRBD2 identical over 10 bases. Losses at the gene ends were 4 bases for V and 2 bases for J; bases not matched to a gene: 7. CDR3 length: 16 residues. The germline V gene has CDR1 MNHNS and CDR2 SASEGT. The CDR3 nucleotides are TGTGCCAGCAGTGGGTTCGTACTAGCGGGGCAAGAGACCCAGTACTTC. Amino acids: CASSGFVLAGQETQYF.

The V call is TRBV6-5, the J call TRBJ1-4, with 7 bases fitting TRBD1. The CDR3 totals 13 residues. The V gene end was trimmed by 6 bases and the J gene end by 7 bases; junction bases not matched to a gene: 5. The germline CDR1 and CDR2 sequences are MNHEY and SVGAGI. The CDR3 loop is CASRRQGGEKLFF. In DNA, the CDR3 is TGTGCCAGCAGGAGACAGGGAGGTGAAAAACTGTTTTTT.

This clone was observed a few times. This rearrangement joins TRBV7-8 to TRBJ1-1; D is possibly TRBD1 (6 bases). Germline V CDR1 and CDR2: SGHVS, FQNEAQ. The V and J ends lost 5 bases and 1 base respectively, with 11 bases between them. This CDR3 comprises 14 residues. DNA for the CDR3: TGTGCCAGCAGCACCCGGACAGCGAACACTGAAGCTTTCTTT. Translated: CASSTRTANTEAFF.

This clone was found once. V is TRBV5-6 and J is TRBJ2-3; 12 positions agree with TRBD2. The CDR3 is 15 residues long. Trimming took 4 bases from V and 5 from J; bases not matched to a gene: 5. In germline, CDR1 is SGHDT, CDR2 YYEEEE. CDR3 coding DNA: TGTGCCAGCAGCCCAGGACTAGCGGGAAGAGATACGCAGTATTTT. It translates to CASSPGLAGRDTQYF.

The genes are TRBV9 and TRBJ2-3; D is possibly TRBD2 (6 bases). The CDR3 is 17 residues long. V was clipped by 3 bases and J by 4 bases, with 21 bases between them. Germline loops: CDR1 SGDLS, CDR2 YYNGEE. The CDR3 DNA reads TGTGCCAGCAGCGCAACCTTCGGGACTGGAAGGGCAGATACGCAGTATTTT. Its protein product is CASSATFGTGRADTQYF.

V is TRBV5-1 and J is TRBJ2-1; 12 positions agree with TRBD2. V shed 4 bases, J shed 7 bases, and the junction held 9 bases outside the gene matches. Germline V gene lookup returns CDR1 SGHRS and CDR2 YFSETQ. The CDR3 covers 16 residues. CDR3 in amino acids: CASSPGLAGTRNEQFF. The CDR3 coding sequence is TGCGCCAGCAGCCCCGGACTAGCGGGAACACGGAATGAGCAGTTCTTC.